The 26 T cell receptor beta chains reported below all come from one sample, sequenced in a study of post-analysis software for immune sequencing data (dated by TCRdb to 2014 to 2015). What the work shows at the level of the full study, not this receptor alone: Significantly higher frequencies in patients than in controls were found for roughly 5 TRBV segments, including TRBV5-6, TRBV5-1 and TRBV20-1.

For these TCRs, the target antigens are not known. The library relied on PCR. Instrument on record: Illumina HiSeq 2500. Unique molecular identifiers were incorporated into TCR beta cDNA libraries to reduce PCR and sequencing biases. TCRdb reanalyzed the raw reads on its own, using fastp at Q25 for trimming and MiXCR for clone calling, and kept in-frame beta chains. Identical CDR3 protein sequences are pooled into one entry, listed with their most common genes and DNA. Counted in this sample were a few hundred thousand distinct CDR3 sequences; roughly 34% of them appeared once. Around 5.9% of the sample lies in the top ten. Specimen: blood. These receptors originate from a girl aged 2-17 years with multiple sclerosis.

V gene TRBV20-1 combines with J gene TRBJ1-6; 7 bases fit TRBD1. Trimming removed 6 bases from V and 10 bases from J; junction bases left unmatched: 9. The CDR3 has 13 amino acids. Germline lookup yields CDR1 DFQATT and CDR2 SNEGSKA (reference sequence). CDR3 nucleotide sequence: TGCAGTGCAGACGACAGGGCCGGCTCACCCCTCCACTTT. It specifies CSADDRAGSPLHF.

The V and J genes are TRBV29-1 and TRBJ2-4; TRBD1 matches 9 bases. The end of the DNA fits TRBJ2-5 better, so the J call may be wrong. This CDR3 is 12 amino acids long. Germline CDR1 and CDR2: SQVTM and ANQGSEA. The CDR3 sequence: CSVGDREKTQYF. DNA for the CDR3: TGCAGCGTTGGGGACAGGGAAAAGACCCAGTACTTC.

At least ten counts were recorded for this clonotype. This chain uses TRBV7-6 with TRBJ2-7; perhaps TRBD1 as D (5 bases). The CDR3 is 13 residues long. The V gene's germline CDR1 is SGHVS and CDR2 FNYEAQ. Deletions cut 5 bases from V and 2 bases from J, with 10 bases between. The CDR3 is CASSRDSTYEQYF. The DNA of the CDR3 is TGTGCCAGCAGCCGAGACAGTACCTACGAGCAGTACTTC.

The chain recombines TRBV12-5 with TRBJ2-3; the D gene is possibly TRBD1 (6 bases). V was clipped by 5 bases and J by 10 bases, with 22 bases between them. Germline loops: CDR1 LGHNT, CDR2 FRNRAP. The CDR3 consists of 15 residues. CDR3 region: CASGRPRGGPEAQYF. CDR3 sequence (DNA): TGTGCTAGTGGTCGCCCCCGTGGGGGCCCTGAGGCGCAGTATTTT.

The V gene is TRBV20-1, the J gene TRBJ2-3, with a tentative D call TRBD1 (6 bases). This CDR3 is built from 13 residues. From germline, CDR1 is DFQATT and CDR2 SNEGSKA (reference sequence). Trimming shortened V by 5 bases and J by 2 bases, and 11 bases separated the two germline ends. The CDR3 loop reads CSAGDTYTDTQYF. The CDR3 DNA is TGCAGTGCTGGGGACACTTACACAGATACGCAGTATTTT.

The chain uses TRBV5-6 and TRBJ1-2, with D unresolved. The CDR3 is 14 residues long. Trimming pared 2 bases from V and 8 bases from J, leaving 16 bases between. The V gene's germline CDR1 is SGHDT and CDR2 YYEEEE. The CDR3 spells CASSFRYPVEGYTF. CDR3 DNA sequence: TGTGCCAGCAGCTTTCGTTATCCGGTGGAAGGCTACACCTTC.

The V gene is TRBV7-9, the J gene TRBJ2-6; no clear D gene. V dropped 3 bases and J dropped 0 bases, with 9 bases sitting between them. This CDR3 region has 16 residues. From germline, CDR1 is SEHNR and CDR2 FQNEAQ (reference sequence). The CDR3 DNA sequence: TGTGCCAGCAGCTTTACAAGAAGCTCTGGGGCCAACGTCCTGACTTTC. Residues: CASSFTRSSGANVLTF.

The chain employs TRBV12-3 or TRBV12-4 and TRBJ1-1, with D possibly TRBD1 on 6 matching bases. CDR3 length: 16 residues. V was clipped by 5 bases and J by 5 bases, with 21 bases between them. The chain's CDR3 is CASSPSAVQGGTEAFF. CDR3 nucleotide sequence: TGTGCCAGCAGTCCATCGGCGGTACAGGGAGGTACTGAAGCTTTCTTT.

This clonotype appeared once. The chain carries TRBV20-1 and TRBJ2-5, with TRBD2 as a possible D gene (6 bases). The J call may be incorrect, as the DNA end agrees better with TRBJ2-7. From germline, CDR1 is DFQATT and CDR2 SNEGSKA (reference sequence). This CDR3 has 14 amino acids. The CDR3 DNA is TGCAGTGCTCCGGAACTAGAGGGGAGGTACGAGCAGTACTTC. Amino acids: CSAPELEGRYEQYF.

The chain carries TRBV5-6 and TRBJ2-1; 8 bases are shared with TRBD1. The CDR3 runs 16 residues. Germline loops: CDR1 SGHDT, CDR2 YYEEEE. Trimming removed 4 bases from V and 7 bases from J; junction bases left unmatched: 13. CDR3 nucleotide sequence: TGTGCCAGCAGCCCTACGGGCCAGGGGGCGAAAAATGAGCAGTTCTTC. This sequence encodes CASSPTGQGAKNEQFF. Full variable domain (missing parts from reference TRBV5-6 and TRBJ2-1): DAGVTQSPTHLIKTRGQQVTLRCSPKSGHDTVSWYQQALGQGPQFIFQYYEEEERQRGNFPDRFSGHQFPNYSSELNVNALLLGDSALYLCASSPTGQGAKNEQFFGPGTRLTVL.

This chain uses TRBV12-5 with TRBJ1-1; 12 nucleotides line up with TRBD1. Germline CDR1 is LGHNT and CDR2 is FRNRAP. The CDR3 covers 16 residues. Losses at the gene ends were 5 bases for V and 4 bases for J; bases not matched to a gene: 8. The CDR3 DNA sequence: TGTGCTAGTGGTCCCGGGACAGGGGGCGTCGGCACTGAAGCTTTCTTT. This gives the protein CASGPGTGGVGTEAFF.

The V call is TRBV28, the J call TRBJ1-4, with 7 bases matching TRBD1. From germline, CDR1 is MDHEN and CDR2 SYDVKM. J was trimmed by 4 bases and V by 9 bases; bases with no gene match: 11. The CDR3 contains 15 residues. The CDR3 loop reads CASSTRTGFNEKLFF. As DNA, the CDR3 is TGTGCCAGTTCAACGCGGACAGGATTTAATGAAAAACTGTTTTTT.

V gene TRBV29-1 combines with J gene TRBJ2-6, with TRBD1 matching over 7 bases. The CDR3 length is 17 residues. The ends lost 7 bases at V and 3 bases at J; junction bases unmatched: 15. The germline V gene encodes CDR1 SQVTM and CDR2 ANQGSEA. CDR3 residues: CSARTGAGPSGANVLTF. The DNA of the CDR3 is TGCAGCGCCCGAACAGGGGCAGGCCCTAGTGGGGCCAACGTCCTGACTTTC.

This CDR3 reads CASYRAAEAFF. CDR3 DNA: TGTGCCAGCTACAGGGCCGCTGAAGCTTTCTTT. The chain is built from TRBV6-5 and TRBJ1-1; the D gene is possibly TRBD1 (6 bases). Trimming left V 8 bases short and J 6 bases short, with 10 bases between. This CDR3 comprises 11 residues. Germline V CDR1 and CDR2: MNHEY, SVGAGI.

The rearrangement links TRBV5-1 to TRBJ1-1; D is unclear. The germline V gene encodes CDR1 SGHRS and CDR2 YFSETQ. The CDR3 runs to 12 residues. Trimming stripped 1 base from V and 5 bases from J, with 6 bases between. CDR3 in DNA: TGCGCCAGCAGCTTGTCAGATACTGAAGCTTTCTTT. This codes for CASSLSDTEAFF.

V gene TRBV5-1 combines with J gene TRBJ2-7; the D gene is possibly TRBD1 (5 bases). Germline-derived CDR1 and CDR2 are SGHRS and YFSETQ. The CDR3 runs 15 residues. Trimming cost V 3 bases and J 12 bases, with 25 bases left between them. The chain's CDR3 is CASSSRQTLRDRRYF. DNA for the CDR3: TGCGCCAGCAGCTCCCGACAGACTCTAAGAGACCGGAGGTACTTC.

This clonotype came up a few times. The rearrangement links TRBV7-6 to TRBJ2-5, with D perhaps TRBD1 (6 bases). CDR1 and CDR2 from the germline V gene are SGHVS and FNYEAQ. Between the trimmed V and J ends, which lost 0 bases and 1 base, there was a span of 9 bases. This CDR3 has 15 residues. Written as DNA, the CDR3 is TGTGCCAGCAGCTTAGCCTCACAGGGCCAAGAGACCCAGTACTTC. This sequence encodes CASSLASQGQETQYF.

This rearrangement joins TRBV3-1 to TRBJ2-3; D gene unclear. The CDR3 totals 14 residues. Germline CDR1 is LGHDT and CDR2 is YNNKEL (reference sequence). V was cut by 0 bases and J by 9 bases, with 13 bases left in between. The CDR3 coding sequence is TGTGCCAGCAGCCAAGAGGCCTTGGGTGCGACGCAGTATTTT. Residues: CASSQEALGATQYF.

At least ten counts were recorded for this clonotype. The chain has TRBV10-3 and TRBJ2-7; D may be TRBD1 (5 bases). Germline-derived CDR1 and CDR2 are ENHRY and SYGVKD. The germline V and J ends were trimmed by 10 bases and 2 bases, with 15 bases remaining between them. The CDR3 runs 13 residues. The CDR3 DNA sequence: TGTGCCACGCGCGGTGACAGCCCCTACGAGCAGTACTTC. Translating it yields CATRGDSPYEQYF.

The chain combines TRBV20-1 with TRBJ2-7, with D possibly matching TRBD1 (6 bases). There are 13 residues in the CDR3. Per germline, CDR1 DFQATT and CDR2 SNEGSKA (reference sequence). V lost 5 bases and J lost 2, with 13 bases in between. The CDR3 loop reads CSAPWTATYEQYF. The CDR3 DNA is TGCAGTGCTCCATGGACAGCGACCTACGAGCAGTACTTC.

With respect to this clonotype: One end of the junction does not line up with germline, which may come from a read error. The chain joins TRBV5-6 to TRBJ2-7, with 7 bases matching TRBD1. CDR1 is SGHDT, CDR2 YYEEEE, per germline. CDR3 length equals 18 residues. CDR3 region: CACSLSGDPTGNYYEQYF. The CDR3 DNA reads TGTGCCTGCAGCTTGTCAGGGGACCCGACAGGGAATTACTACGAGCAGTACTTC.

In DNA form, the CDR3 reads TGTGCCAGCAACCCGGGACAGGGTTACACCGGGGAGCTGTTTTTT. It yields the protein CASNPGQGYTGELFF. The chain carries TRBV12-3 or TRBV12-4 and TRBJ2-2; 9 bases line up with TRBD1. The trim removed 7 bases at V and 3 bases at J, leaving 6 bases unmatched. This CDR3 is 15 amino acids long.

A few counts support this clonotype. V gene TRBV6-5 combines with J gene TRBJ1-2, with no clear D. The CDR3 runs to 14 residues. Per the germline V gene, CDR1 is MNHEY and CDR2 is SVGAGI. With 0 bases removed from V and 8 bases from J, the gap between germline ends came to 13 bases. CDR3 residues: CASSYSSALRGYTF. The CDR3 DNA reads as TGTGCCAGCAGTTACTCCTCAGCCCTTCGAGGCTACACCTTC.

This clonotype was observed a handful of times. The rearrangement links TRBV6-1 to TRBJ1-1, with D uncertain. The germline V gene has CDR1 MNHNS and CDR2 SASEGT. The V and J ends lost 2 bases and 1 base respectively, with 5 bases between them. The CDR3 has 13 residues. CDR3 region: CASSERRNTEAFF. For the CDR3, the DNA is TGTGCCAGCAGTGAAAGGAGGAACACTGAAGCTTTCTTT.

In DNA, the CDR3 is TGTGCCAGCAGCCGGGGGTGGCTAGCGGGGGACAATGAGCAGTTCTTC. Encoded protein: CASSRGWLAGDNEQFF. The chain is built from TRBV11-2 and TRBJ2-1, with TRBD2 identical over 10 bases. Per the germline V gene, CDR1 is SGHAT and CDR2 is FQNNGV. With 5 bases clipped from V and 5 bases from J, the junction kept 9 bases outside the gene matches. This CDR3 comprises 16 residues. The whole variable domain, filled in from reference TRBV11-2 and TRBJ2-1, reads EAGVAQSPRYKIIEKRQSVAFWCNPISGHATLYWYQQILGQGPKLLIQFQNNGVVDDSQLPKDRFSAERLKGVDSTLKIQPAKLEDSAVYLCASSRGWLAGDNEQFFGPGTRLTVL.

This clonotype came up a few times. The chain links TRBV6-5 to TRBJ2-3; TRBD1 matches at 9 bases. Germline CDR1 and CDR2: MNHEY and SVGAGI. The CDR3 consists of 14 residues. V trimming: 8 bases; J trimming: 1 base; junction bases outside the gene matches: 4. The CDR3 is CASARDRGTDTQYF. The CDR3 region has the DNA TGTGCCAGCGCCCGGGACAGGGGCACAGATACGCAGTATTTT.